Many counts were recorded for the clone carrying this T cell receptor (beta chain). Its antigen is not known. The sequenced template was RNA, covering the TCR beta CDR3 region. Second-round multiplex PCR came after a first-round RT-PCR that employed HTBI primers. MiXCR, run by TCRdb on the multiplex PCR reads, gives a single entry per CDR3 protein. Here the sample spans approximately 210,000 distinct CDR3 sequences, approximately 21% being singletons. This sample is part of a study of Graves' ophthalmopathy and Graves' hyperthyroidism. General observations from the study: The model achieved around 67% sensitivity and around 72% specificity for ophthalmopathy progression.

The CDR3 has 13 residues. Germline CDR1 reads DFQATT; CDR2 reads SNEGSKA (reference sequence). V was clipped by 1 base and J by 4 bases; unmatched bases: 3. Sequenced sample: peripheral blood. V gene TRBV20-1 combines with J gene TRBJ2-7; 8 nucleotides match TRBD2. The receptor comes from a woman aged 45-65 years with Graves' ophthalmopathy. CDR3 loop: CSARVRGGYEQYF. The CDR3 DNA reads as TGCAGTGCTAGAGTCCGGGGGGGTTACGAGCAGTACTTC.